Sequencing of this TCR beta chain was carried out in a study of T cell repertoires in ileal Crohn's disease. Study as a whole: Biopsies of the neoterminal ileum at postoperative colonoscopy form M6 samples. Whole-study results and caveats: The median delay to postoperative endoscopy was 6.9 months. Every patient over 26.8% clonality showed endoscopic recurrence. Clonal expansions were more frequent in active smokers than non-smokers at surgery.

Profiled with immunoSEQ multiplex PCR; TCRdb holds only in-frame clones, not every one. Altogether more than 1,300 clones are present, about three quarters being singletons, with the ten largest covering about 13%. CDR1 is GTSNPN and CDR2 is SVGIG in the germline V gene (reference sequence). The CDR3 has 14 residues. Trimming left V 3 bases short and J 4 bases short, with 16 bases between. Time point of the sample: neoterminal ileum biopsy at postoperative endoscopy, about 6 months after surgery. Details on this clone: The target antigen is unknown.

The chain joins TRBV30 to TRBJ2-7; no clear D gene. Material: ileal tissue. This sequence originates from an adult with Crohn's disease. This CDR3 is CAWSEAQLAYEQYF. The DNA of the CDR3 is TGTGCCTGGAGCGAGGCCCAGCTTGCTTACGAGCAGTACTTC.